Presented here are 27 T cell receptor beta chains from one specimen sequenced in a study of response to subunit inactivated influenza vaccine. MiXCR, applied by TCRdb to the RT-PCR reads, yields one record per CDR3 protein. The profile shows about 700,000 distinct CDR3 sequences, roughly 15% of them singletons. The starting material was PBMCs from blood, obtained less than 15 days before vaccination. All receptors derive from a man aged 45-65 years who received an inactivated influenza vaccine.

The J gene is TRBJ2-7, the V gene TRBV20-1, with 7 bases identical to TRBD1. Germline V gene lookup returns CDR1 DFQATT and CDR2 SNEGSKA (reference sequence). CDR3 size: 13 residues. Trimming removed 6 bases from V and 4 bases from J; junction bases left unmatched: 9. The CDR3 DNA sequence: TGCAGTGCCCTCGACAGGGTTATGTACGAGCAGTACTTC. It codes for CSALDRVMYEQYF.

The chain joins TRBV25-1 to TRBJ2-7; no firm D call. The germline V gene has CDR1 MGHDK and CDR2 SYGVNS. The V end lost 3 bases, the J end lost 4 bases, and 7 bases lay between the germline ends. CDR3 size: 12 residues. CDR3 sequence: CASSDRRYEQYF. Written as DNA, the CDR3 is TGTGCCAGCAGTGATAGGAGATACGAGCAGTACTTC.

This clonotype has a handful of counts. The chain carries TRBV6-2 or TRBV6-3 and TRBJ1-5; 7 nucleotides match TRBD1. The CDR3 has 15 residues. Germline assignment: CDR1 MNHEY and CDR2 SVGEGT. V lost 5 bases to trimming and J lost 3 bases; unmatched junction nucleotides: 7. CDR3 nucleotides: TGTGCCAGCAGTCAAAAACAGGGGATCAATCAGCCCCAGCATTTT. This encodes CASSQKQGINQPQHF.

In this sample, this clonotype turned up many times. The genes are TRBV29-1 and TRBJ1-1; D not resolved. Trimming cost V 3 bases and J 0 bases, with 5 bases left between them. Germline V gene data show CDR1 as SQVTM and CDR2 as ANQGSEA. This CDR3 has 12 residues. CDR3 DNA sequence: TGCAGCGTTGAGCCGGTGAACACTGAAGCTTTCTTT. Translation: CSVEPVNTEAFF.

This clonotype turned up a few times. This chain's CDR3 is CSGSGAQETQYF. For the CDR3, the DNA is TGCAGTGGTTCGGGAGCACAAGAGACCCAGTACTTC. This chain joins TRBV20-1 and TRBJ2-5; TRBD2 might be the D (6 bases). The CDR3 is 12 amino acids. Germline V CDR1 and CDR2: DFQATT, SNEGSKA (reference sequence). V lost 7 bases to trimming and J lost 2 bases, with 11 bases between them.

CDR3 bases: TGTGCCAGCAGCCAAGCGCTAGCCCGCACAGATACGCAGTATTTT. Its translation: CASSQALARTDTQYF. V is TRBV3-1 and J is TRBJ2-3; D is possibly TRBD2 (5 bases). The ends were cut back, 1 base at V and 1 base at J, with 9 bases in the middle. Germline CDR1 is LGHDT and CDR2 is YNNKEL (reference sequence). CDR3 length: 15 amino acids.

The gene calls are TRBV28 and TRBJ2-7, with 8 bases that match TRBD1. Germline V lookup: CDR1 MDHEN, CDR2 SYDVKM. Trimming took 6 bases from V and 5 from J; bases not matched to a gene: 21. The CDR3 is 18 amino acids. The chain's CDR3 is CASRALYEGPQGAHEQYF. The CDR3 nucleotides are TGTGCCAGCAGAGCTTTATATGAGGGACCCCAGGGGGCTCACGAGCAGTACTTC.

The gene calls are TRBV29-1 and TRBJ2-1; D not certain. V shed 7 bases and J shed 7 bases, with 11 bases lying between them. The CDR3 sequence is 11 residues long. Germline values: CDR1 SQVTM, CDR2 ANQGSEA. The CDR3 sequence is CSAVDVNEQFF. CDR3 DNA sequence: TGCAGCGCCGTCGATGTGAATGAGCAGTTCTTC.

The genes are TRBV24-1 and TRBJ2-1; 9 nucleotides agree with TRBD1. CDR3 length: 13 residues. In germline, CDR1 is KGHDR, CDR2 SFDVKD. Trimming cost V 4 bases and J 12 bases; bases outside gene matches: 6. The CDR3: CATSDITGGGQFF. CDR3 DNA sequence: TGTGCCACCAGTGACATAACAGGGGGCGGGCAGTTCTTC.

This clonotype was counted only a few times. Here the CDR3 reads CASCGSNTGELFF. The CDR3 DNA is TGTGCCAGCTGTGGATCGAACACCGGGGAGCTGTTTTTT. The chain carries TRBV21-1 and TRBJ2-2. TRBV21-1 corresponds to a pseudogene. The CDR3 spans 13 residues.

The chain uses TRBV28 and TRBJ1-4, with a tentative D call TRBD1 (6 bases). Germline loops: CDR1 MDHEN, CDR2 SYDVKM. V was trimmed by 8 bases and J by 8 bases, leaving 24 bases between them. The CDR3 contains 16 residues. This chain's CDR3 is CASGIPRGAEGEKLFF. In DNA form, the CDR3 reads TGTGCCAGCGGAATCCCTCGGGGGGCCGAAGGGGAAAAACTGTTTTTT.

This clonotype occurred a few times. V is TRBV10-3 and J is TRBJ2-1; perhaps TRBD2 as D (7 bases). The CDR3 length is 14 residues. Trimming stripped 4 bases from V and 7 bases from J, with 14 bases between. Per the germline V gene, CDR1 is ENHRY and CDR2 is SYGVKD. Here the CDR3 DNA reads TGTGCCATCAGTGTAGGGGGGGGCCGGAATGAGCAGTTCTTC. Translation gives CAISVGGGRNEQFF.

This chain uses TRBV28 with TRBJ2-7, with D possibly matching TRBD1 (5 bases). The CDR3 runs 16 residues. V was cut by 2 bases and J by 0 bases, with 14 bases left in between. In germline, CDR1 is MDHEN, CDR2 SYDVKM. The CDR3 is CASSLPRQRSSYEQYF. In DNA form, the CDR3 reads TGTGCCAGCAGTTTACCCAGACAGAGGAGCTCCTACGAGCAGTACTTC.

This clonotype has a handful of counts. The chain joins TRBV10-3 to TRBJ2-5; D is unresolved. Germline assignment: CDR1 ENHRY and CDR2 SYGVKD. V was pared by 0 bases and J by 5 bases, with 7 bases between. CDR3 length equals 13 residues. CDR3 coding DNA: TGTGCCATCAGTGAGTCTGTCGACGAGACCCAGTACTTC. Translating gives CAISESVDETQYF.

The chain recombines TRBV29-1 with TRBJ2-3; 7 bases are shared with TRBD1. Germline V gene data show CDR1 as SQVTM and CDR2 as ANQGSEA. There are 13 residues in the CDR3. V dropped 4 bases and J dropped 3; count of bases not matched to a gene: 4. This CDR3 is CSVGTGRTDTQYF. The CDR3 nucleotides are TGCAGCGTTGGGACAGGCAGGACAGATACGCAGTATTTT.

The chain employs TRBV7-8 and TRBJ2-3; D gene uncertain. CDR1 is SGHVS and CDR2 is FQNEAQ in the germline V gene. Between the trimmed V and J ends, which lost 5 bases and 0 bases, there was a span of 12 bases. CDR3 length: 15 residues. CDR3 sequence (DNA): TGTGCCAGCAGCAGTTACGAGACTAGCACAGATACGCAGTATTTT. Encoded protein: CASSSYETSTDTQYF.

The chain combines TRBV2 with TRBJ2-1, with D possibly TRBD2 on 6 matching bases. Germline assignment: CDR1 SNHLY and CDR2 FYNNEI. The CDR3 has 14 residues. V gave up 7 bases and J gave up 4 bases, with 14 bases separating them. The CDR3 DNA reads TGTGCCAGCACTAGTCCGGGACTTTACAATGAGCAGTTCTTC. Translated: CASTSPGLYNEQFF.

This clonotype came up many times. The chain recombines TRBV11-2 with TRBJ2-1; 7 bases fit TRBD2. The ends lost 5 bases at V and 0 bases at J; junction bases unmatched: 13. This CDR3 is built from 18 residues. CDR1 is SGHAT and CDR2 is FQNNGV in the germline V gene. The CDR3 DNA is TGTGCCAGCAGCCCTCCCGGTTTCGGGAGGACCTCCTACAATGAGCAGTTCTTC. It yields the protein CASSPPGFGRTSYNEQFF.

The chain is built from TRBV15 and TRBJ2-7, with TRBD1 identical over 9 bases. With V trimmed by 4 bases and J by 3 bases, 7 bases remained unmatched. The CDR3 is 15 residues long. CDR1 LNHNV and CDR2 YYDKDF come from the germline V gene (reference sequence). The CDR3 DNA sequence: TGTGCCACCAGCAAGGGACAGGGAGGGCACTACGAGCAGTACTTC. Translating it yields CATSKGQGGHYEQYF.

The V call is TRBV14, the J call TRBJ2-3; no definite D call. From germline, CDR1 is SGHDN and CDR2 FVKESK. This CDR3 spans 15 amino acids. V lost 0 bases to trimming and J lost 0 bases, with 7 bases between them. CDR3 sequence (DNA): TGTGCCAGCAGCCAAGATCACGGTAGCACAGATACGCAGTATTTT. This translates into CASSQDHGSTDTQYF.

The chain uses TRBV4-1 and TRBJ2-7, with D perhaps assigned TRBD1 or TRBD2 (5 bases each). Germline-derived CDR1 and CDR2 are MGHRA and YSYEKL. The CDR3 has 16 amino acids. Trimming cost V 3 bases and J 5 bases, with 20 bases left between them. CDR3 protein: CASSHSPGQAWDEQYF. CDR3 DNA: TGCGCCAGCAGCCACAGCCCGGGGCAGGCTTGGGACGAGCAGTACTTC.

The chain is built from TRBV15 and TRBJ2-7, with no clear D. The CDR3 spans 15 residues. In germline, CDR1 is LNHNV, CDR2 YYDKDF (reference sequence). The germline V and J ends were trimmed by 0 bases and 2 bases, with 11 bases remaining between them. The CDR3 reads CATSRDNAATYEQYF. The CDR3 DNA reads TGTGCCACCAGCAGAGATAATGCGGCTACCTACGAGCAGTACTTC.

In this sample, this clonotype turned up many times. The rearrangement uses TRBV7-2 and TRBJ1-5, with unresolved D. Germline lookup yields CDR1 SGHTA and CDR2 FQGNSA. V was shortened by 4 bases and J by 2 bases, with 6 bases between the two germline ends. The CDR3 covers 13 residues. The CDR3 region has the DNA TGTGCCAGCAGCTACCAGGGCAATCAGCCCCAGCATTTT. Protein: CASSYQGNQPQHF.

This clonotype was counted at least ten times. As DNA, the CDR3 is TGCAGCGTTGAAGAGGGACAGTTCTCCTACAATGAGCAGTTCTTC. Translation: CSVEEGQFSYNEQFF. The chain combines TRBV29-1 with TRBJ2-1; 7 nucleotides align to TRBD1. The CDR3 runs to 15 residues. Germline CDR1 and CDR2: SQVTM and ANQGSEA. V was pared by 0 bases and J by 0 bases, with 2 bases of the junction left unmatched.

The CDR3 DNA reads TGTGCCAGCAGCTTAGACGGTTACTCCTACAATGAGCAGTTCTTC. As protein: CASSLDGYSYNEQFF. This chain uses TRBV11-1 with TRBJ2-1; no definite D call. V lost 1 base, J lost 0 bases, and 7 bases lay in between. The CDR3 has 15 amino acids. CDR1 is SGHAT and CDR2 is FQDESV in the germline V gene (reference sequence).

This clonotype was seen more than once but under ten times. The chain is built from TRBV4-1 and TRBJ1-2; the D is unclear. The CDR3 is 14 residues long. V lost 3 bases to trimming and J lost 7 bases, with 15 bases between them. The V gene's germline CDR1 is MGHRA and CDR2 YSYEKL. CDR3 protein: CASSQVGSQLGYTF. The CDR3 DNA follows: TGCGCCAGCAGCCAGGTCGGGTCACAACTTGGCTACACCTTC.

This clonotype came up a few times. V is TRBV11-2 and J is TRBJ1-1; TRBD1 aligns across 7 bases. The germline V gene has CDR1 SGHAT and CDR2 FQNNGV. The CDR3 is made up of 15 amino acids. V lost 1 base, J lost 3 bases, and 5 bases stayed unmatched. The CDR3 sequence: CASSLAAQGYTEAFF. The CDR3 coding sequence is TGTGCCAGCAGCTTAGCGGCACAGGGGTACACTGAAGCTTTCTTT.